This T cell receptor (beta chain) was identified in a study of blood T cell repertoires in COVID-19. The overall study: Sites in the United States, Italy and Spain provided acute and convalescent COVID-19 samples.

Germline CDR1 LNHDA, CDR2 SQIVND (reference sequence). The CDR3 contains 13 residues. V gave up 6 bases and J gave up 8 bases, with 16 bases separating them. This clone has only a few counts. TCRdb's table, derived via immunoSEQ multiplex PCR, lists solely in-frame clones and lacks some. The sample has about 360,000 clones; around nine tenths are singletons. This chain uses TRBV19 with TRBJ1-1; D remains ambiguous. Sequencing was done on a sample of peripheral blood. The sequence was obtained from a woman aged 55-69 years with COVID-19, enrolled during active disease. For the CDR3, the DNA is TGTGCCAGTAGCCCTCGGGTCGCCCACGAAGCTTTCTTT. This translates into CASSPRVAHEAFF.